This TCR beta chain came from a study of T cells in localized non-small cell lung cancer. Data came from immunoSEQ multiplex PCR; TCRdb stores just in-frame clones and leaves some out. The sample contains 25,000 to 35,000 clones, over 80% of which appear only once. This clone was seen a single time. This TCR was sampled from a man aged 40 to 75 with stage II lung adenocarcinoma. The sample consisted of PBMCs, taken before any cancer treatment.

This CDR3 reads CASSYGASREFDEQFF. The CDR3 coding sequence is TGTGCCAGCAGTTACGGGGCATCTCGGGAGTTCGATGAGCAGTTCTTC. The chain joins TRBV6-6 to TRBJ2-1; tentative D call: TRBD2 (6 bases). CDR3 size: 16 residues. In germline, CDR1 is MNHNY, CDR2 SVGAGI (reference sequence). The V and J ends lost 2 bases and 8 bases respectively, with 19 bases between them.